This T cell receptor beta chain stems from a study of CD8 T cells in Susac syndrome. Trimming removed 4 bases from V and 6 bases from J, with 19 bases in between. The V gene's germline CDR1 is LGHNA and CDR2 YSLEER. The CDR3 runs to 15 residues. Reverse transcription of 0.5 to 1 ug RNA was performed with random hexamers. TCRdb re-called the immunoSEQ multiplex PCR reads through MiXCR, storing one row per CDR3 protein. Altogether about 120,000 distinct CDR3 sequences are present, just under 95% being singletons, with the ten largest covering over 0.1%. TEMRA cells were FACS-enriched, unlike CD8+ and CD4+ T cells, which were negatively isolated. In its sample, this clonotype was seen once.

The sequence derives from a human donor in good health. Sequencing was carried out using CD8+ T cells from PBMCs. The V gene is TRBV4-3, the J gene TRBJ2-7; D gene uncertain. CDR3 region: CASSLGAVPLSEQYF. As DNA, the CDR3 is TGCGCCAGCAGCCTGGGTGCAGTCCCGCTCTCCGAGCAGTACTTC.